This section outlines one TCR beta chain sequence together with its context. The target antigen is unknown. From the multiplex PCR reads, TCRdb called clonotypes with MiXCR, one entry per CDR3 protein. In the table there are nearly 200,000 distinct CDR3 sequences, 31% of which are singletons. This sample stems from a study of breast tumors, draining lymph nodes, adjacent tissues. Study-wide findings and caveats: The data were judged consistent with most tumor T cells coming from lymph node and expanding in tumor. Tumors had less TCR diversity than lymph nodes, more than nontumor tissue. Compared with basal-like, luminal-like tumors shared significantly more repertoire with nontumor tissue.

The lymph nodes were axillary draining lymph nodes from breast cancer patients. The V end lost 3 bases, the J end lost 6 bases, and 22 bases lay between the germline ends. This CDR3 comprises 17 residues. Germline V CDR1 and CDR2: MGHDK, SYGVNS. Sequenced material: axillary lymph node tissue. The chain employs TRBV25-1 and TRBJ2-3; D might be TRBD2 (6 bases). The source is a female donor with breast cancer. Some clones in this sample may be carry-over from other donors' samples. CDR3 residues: CASSDQGAGSSADTQYF. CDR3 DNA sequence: TGTGCCAGCAGTGACCAGGGAGCCGGGAGTAGCGCGGATACGCAGTATTTT.